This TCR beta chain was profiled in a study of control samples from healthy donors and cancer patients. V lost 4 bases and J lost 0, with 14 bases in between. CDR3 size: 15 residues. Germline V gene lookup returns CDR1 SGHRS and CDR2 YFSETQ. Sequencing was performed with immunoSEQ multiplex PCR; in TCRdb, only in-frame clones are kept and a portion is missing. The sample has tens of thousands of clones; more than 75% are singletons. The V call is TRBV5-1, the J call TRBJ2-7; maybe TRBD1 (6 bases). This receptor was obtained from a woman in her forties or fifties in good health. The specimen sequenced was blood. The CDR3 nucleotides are TGCGCCAGCAGCGTGGGACACCAAAGCTCCTACGAGCAGTACTTC. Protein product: CASSVGHQSSYEQYF.